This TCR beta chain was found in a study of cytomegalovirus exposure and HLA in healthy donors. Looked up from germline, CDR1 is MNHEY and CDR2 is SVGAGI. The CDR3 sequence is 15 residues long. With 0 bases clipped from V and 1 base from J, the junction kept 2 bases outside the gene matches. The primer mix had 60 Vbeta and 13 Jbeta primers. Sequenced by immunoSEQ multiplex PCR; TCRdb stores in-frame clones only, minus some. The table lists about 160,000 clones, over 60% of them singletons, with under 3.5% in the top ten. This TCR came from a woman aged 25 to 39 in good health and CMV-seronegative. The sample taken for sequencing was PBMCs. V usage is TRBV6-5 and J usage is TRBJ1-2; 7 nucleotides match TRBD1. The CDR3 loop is CASSYSGTDNYGYTF. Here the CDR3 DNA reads TGTGCCAGCAGTTACTCAGGGACAGATAACTATGGCTACACCTTC.